The entry below gives a single T cell receptor beta chain sequence along with its context. The V gene end was trimmed by 0 bases and the J gene end by 6 bases; junction bases not matched to a gene: 4. Germline lookup yields CDR1 SGHTA and CDR2 FQGNSA. CDR3 length: 15 amino acids. Clones were sequenced by immunoSEQ multiplex PCR, and TCRdb holds only the in-frame ones, with some missing. The sample gives 60,000 to 75,000 clones, approximately 91% of which show up once; more than 1.3% is in the top ten. The source of the sample is a study of T cell changes during pregnancy in multiple sclerosis. The J gene is TRBJ2-2, the V gene TRBV7-2, with 7 bases fitting TRBD2. Sequenced material: peripheral blood, taken in the third trimester of pregnancy. The sequence was collected from a female donor with multiple sclerosis, enrolled in a pregnancy study. The chain's CDR3 is CASSLAGGFPGELFF. The DNA for the CDR3 is TGTGCCAGCAGCTTAGCGGGGGGGTTCCCCGGGGAGCTGTTTTTT.